This T cell receptor beta chain is from a study of post-analysis software for immune sequencing data. Study results and limitations: Five or six TRBV segments were significantly more frequent in patients than in controls. TRBV5-6, TRBV5-1 and TRBV20-1 were among these segments.

This clonotype was counted a single time. Its antigen is currently unknown. Each TCR beta cDNA library carried unique molecular identifiers. TCRdb redid the calling of the PCR reads with MiXCR, one entry per CDR3 protein. This sample has around 700,000 distinct CDR3 sequences; about 60% occur once, and the top ten carry roughly 12%. CDR1 and CDR2 (germline): SGHNT, YYREEE (reference sequence). The CDR3 is 21 residues long. V dropped 0 bases and J dropped 3; count of bases not matched to a gene: 19. This chain joins TRBV5-4 and TRBJ2-5; 11 bases fit TRBD2. The clonotype comes from a girl aged 2 to 10 with multiple sclerosis. Sequencing used blood. Written as DNA, the CDR3 is TGTGCCAGCAGCTTGGTTGTTCTAGCGGGAGGCACTCTGACATTAGAAGAGACCCAGTACTTC. This encodes CASSLVVLAGGTLTLEETQYF.